This TCR beta chain was identified during a study of blood T cell repertoires in COVID-19. This clone was recorded only once. At the DNA level, this CDR3 is encoded by other sequences in the same sample as well. The V gene lost 3 bases and the J gene lost 4 bases, with 6 bases spanning the gap. The CDR3 runs 11 residues. Germline lookup yields CDR1 DFQATT and CDR2 SNEGSKA (reference sequence). Generated by immunoSEQ multiplex PCR, the TCRdb table keeps only in-frame clones and is missing some. The sample holds over 75,000 clones; almost 90% are singletons and the top ten take 2.1%. This sequence originates from a man aged 45 to 65 with COVID-19, enrolled during active disease. Specimen: peripheral blood. This chain connects TRBV20-1 to TRBJ1-2, with D uncertain. CDR3 nucleotides: TGCAGTGCTAGTCCCAGCTATGGCTACACCTTC. Encoded protein: CSASPSYGYTF.